The clone carrying this TCR beta chain was seen more than once but under ten times. This entry is derived from a study of blood T cells in healthy people across ages. Caucasian, healthy and from Russia, the donors were aged between 6 and 90. It was with a sample-barcoded 5' primer and a J-beta primer mix that a second PCR of roughly 6 to 11 cycles was run. One entry per CDR3 protein results from TCRdb running MiXCR on the 5' RACE reads. The sample has about 780,000 distinct CDR3 sequences, roughly 24% seen once. Germline V gene lookup returns CDR1 SGHTA and CDR2 FQGTGA. V was trimmed by 0 bases and J by 4 bases, leaving 9 bases between them. This CDR3 is 15 amino acids long. The data also belong to a second study, concerning T cells of mothers and their children. As that study records: From each mother came over 8.5 million TCR beta CDR3 reads, and from each child came 2.5 million to 3.5 million.

This clonotype was obtained from a boy aged 5-17 years in good health. The rearrangement uses TRBV7-3 and TRBJ2-2; no definite D call. The sequenced sample consisted of blood. This CDR3 reads CASSLTGMGTGELFF. DNA of the CDR3: TGTGCCAGCAGCTTAACCGGAATGGGCACCGGGGAGCTGTTTTTT.